This record covers a single T cell receptor beta chain. The antigen is undetermined. This CDR3 comprises 11 residues. CDR1 and CDR2 from the germline V gene are DFQATT and SNEGSKA (reference sequence). The data are from a study of monozygotic twins with inflammatory bowel disease. Study-level points and caveats: The inverse Simpson measure of TCRbeta diversity was lower in IBD patients than in healthy co-twins.

TCRdb re-called the 5' RACE reads and catalogs CDR3 proteins one per entry, DNA excluded. Across 150,000 to 200,000 distinct CDR3 sequences, the top ten clones capture 7.4% of the sample. No T cells were sorted before total RNA was taken from whole blood. The chain couples TRBV20-1 to TRBJ1-2; TCRdb indicates TRBD1, and absent DNA this call remains unverified. Material: blood. The clonotype originates from a human donor with ulcerative colitis or Crohn's disease, or a healthy co-twin of an affected twin (not recorded which). Here the CDR3 reads CSANRGGGYTF.